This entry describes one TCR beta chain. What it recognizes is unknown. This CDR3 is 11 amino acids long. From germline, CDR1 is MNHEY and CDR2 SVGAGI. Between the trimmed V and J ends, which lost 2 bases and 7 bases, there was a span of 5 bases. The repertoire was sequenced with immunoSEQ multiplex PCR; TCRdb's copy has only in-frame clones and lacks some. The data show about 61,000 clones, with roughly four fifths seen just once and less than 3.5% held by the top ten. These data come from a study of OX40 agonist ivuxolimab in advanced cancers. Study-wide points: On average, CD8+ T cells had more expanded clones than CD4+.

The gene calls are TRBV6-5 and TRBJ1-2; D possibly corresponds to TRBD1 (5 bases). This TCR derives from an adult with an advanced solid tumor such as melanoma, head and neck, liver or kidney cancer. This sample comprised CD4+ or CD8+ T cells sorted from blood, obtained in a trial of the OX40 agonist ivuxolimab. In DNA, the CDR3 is TGTGCCAGCAGTTACCAGGGTGGCTACACCTTC. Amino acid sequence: CASSYQGGYTF.